This T cell receptor (beta chain) was found in a study of blood T cell repertoires in COVID-19. Study overall: The study drew acute and convalescent COVID-19 samples from the United States, Italy and Spain. T cells, B-cell-depleted T cells, or PBMCs supplied cDNA or gDNA.

V was clipped by 4 bases and J by 5 bases; unmatched bases: 15. The CDR3 is 17 residues long. Germline V gene sequence: CDR1 MNHEY, CDR2 SMNVEV (reference sequence). In the original processing: Reference gene primer amplification gave nucleated cell count estimates. Sequencing used immunoSEQ multiplex PCR; TCRdb keeps in-frame clones, though not all of them. Clone size and V and J calls were adopted from that table, with D and trimming inferred from the DNA. The sample holds about 250,000 clones, roughly 84% seen once. The chain joins TRBV27 to TRBJ1-1, with 8 bases lining up with TRBD1. The sample consisted of peripheral blood. This clonotype originated in a woman in her thirties or forties who had recovered from COVID-19. Here the CDR3 DNA reads TGTGCCAGCAGTTCCTGGACAGGGACGGGGTCGGGAACTGAAGCTTTCTTT. It yields the protein CASSSWTGTGSGTEAFF.